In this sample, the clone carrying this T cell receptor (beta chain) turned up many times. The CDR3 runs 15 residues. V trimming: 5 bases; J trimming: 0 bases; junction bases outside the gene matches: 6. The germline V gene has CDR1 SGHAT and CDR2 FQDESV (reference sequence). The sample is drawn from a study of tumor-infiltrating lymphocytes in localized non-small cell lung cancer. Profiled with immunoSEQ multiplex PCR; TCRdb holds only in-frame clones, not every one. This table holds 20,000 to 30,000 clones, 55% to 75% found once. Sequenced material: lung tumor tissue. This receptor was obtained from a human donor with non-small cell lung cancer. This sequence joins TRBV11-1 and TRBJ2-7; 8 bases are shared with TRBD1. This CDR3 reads CASSKGTGGSYEQYF. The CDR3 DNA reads TGTGCCAGCAGCAAGGGGACAGGAGGCTCCTACGAGCAGTACTTC.